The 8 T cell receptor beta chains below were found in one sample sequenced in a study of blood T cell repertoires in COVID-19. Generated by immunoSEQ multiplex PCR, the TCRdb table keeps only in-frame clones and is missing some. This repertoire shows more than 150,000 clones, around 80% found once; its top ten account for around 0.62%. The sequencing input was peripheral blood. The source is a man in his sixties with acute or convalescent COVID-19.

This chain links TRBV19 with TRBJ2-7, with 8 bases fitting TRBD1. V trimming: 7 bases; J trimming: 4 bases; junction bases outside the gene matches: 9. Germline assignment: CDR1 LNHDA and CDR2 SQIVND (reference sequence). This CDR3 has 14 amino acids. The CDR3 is CASKPRQGPYEQYF. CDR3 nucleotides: TGTGCCAGTAAGCCCCGACAGGGGCCGTACGAGCAGTACTTC.

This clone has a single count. CDR3 loop: CATQIQGTKAEAFF. In DNA, the CDR3 is TGTGCCACTCAAATACAGGGGACCAAGGCTGAAGCTTTCTTT. The chain recombines TRBV19 with TRBJ1-1; the match to TRBD1 covers 7 bases. Trimming removed 10 bases from V and 6 bases from J; junction bases left unmatched: 14. CDR3 length: 14 amino acids. Germline V gene data show CDR1 as LNHDA and CDR2 as SQIVND (reference sequence).

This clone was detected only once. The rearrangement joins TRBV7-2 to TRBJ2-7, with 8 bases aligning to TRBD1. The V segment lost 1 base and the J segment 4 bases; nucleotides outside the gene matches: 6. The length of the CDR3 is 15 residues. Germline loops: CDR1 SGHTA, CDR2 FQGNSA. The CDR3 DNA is TGTGCCAGCAGCTTAGGCAGGGGGCCCATGTACGAGCAGTACTTC. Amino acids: CASSLGRGPMYEQYF.

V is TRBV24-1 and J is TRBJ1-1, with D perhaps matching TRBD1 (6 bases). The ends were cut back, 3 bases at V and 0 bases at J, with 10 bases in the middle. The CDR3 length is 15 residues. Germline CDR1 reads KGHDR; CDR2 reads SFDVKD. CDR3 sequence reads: CATSDGTRMNTEAFF. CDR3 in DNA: TGTGCCACCAGTGATGGGACAAGAATGAACACTGAAGCTTTCTTT.

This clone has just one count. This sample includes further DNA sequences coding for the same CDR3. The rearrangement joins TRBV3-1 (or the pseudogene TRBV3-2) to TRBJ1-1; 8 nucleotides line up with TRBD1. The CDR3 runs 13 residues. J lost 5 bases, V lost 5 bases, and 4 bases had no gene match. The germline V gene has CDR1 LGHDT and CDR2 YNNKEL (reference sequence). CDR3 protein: CASSSRQGTEAFF. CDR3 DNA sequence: TGTGCCAGCAGCTCCCGACAGGGGACTGAAGCTTTCTTT.

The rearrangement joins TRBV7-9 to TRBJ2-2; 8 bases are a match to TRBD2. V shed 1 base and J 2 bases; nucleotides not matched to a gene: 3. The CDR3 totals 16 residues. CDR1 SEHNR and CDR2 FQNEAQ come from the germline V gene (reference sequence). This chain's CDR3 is CASSLGSGVNTGELFF. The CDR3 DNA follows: TGTGCCAGCAGCTTAGGTAGCGGGGTCAACACCGGGGAGCTGTTTTTT. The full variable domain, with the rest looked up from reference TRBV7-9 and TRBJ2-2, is DTGVSQNPRHKITKRGQNVTFRCDPISEHNRLYWYRQTLGQGPEFLTYFQNEAQLEKSRLLSDRFSAERPKGSFSTLEIQRTEQGDSAMYLCASSLGSGVNTGELFFGEGSRLTVL.

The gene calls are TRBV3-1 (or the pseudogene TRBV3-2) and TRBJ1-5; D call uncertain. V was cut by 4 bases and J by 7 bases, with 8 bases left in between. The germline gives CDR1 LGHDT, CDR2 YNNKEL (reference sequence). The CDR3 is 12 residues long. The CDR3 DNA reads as TGTGCCAGCAGCCTACTGAACCAGCCCCAGCATTTT. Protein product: CASSLLNQPQHF.

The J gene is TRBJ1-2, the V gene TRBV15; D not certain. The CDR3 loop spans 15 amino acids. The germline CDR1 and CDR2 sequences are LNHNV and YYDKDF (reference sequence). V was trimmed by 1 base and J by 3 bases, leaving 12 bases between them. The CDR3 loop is CATSRGNSRDYGYTF. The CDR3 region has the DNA TGTGCCACCAGCAGAGGTAATAGCCGGGACTATGGCTACACCTTC.